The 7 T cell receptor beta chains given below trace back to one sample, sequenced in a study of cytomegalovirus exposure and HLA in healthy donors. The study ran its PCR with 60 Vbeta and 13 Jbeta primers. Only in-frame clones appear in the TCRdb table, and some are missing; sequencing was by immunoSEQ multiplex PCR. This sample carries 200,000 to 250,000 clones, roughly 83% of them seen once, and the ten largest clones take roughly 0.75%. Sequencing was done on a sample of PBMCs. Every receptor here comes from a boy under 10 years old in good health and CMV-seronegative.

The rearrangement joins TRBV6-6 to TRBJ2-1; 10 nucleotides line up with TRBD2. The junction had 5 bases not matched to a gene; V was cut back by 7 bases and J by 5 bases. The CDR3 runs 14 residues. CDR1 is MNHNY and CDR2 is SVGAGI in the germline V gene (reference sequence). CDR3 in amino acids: CASNGLAADNEQFF. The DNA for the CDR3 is TGTGCCAGCAACGGACTAGCGGCCGACAATGAGCAGTTCTTC.

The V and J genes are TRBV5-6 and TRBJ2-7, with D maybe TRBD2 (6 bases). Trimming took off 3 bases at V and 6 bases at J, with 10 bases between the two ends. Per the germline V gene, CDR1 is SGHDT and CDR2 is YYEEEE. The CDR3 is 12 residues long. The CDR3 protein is CASSSGTLEQYF. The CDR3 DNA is TGTGCCAGCAGCTCCGGGACTCTCGAGCAGTACTTC.

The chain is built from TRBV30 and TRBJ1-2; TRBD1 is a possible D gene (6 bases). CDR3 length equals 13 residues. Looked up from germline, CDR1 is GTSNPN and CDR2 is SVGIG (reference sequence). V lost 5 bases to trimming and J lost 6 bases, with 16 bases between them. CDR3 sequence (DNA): TGTGCCTGGCAGGGGCGGATCGCACATGGCTACACCTTC. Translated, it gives CAWQGRIAHGYTF. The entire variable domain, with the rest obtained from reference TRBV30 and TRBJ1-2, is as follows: SQTIHQWPATLVQPVGSPLSLECTVEGTSNPNLYWYRQAAGRGLQLLFYSVGIGQISSEVPQNLSASRPQDRQFILSSKKLLLSDSGFYLCAWQGRIAHGYTFGSGTRLTVV.

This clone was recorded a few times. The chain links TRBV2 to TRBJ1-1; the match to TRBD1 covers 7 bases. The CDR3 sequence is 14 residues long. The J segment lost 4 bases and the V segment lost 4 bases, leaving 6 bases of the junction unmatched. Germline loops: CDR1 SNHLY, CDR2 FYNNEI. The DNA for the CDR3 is TGTGCCAGCAGTGTAACGGGACAGCTCACTGAAGCTTTCTTT. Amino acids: CASSVTGQLTEAFF.

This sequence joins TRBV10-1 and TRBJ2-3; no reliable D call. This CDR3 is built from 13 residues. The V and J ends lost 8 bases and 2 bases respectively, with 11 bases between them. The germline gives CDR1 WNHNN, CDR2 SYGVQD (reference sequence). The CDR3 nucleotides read TGCGCCAGCCAGAAGACATACACAGATACGCAGTATTTT. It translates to CASQKTYTDTQYF.

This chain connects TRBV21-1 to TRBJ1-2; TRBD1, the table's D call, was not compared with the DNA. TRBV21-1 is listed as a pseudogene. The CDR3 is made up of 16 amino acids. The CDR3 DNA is TGTGCCAGCAGCAGGGGACAGGGGGCGCTGGGGTATGGCTACACCTTC. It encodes CASSRGQGALGYGYTF.

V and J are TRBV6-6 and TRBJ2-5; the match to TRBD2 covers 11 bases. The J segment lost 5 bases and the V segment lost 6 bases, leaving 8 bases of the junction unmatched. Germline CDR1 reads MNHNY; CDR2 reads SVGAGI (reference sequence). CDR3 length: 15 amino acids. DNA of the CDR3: TGTGCCAGCAGCTATATAGCGGGAGGGAGGGAGACCCAGTACTTC. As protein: CASSYIAGGRETQYF.